This passage covers 2 T cell receptor beta chains from one sample sequenced in a study of OX40 agonist ivuxolimab in advanced cancers. Sequenced by immunoSEQ multiplex PCR; TCRdb stores in-frame clones only, minus some. The sample lists over 80,000 clones, approximately 87% occurring once. Sequencing used CD4+ or CD8+ T cells sorted from blood, obtained in a trial of the OX40 agonist ivuxolimab. Receptors were obtained from an adult with an advanced solid tumor such as melanoma, head and neck, liver or kidney cancer.

The chain combines TRBV6-5 with TRBJ1-6; the D gene is possibly TRBD1 (6 bases). Germline CDR1 is MNHEY and CDR2 is SVGAGI. The CDR3 is 14 residues long. Trimming stripped 6 bases from V and 13 bases from J, with 19 bases between. The CDR3 loop is CASRPGRRDNPLHF. Here the CDR3 DNA reads TGTGCCAGCAGACCAGGACGGAGGGACAACCCCCTCCACTTT.

The V call is TRBV10-3, the J call TRBJ2-1, with D uncertain. From germline, CDR1 is ENHRY and CDR2 SYGVKD. V was trimmed by 7 bases and J by 6 bases, leaving 16 bases between them. The CDR3 covers 14 residues. In DNA, the CDR3 is TGTGCCATCACCTCGGACCGGCAAGGCAATGAGCAGTTCTTC. Translating gives CAITSDRQGNEQFF.